The rows below give T cell receptor beta chains drawn from one sample of a study of cytomegalovirus exposure and HLA in healthy donors. Clones were sequenced by immunoSEQ multiplex PCR, and TCRdb holds only the in-frame ones, with some missing. The repertoire holds about 120,000 clones, 8.5% to 9% seen once, with approximately 6% in the top ten. What was sequenced was PBMCs. The receptors here all came from a woman aged 40 to 50 in good health and CMV-seropositive. The CDR3 runs from the conserved cysteine through the conserved F or W. The order of the fields is J gene, clone size, V gene, D gene, CDR3 protein, CDR3 DNA. D genes are given only for firm matches. Where a row states a size, it is once, few, many or the class of an expanded clone; other rows omit it.

TRBJ2-7	many	TRBV2	-	CASTENEQYF	TGTGCCAGCACCGAGAACGAGCAGTACTTC
TRBJ2-7	few	TRBV20-1	-	CSAAGSYEQYF	TGCAGTGCTGCGGGGTCCTACGAGCAGTACTTC
TRBJ2-2	-	TRBV11-2	-	CASARGGTGELFF	TGTGCCAGCGCGCGGGGTGGCACCGGGGAGCTGTTTTTT
TRBJ2-1	-	TRBV7-2	TRBD2	CASSLDGGAYNEQFF	TGTGCCAGCAGCTTAGACGGGGGGGCCTACAATGAGCAGTTCTTC
TRBJ1-1	-	TRBV7-9	TRBD1	CASSLHRGPMEAFF	TGTGCCAGCAGCTTGCACAGGGGGCCAATGGAAGCTTTCTTT
TRBJ1-5	-	TRBV28	TRBD1	CASTSGGEGNQPQHF	TGTGCCAGCACCTCAGGGGGCGAAGGCAATCAGCCCCAGCATTTT
TRBJ2-7	-	TRBV5-1	TRBD1	CASSFGTGAYEQYF	TGCGCCAGCAGCTTTGGGACAGGGGCCTACGAGCAGTACTTC
TRBJ1-2	few	TRBV5-6	-	CASSLQDLGYTF	TGTGCCAGCAGCTTGCAGGACTTGGGCTACACCTTC
TRBJ2-3	-	TRBV20-1	-	CSGSGTDTQYF	TGCAGTGGGAGTGGCACAGATACGCAGTATTTT
TRBJ1-2	-	TRBV4-2	TRBD1	CASSQGDRALSANYGYTF	TGTGCCAGCAGCCAAGGGGACAGGGCTCTCTCAGCTAACTATGGCTACACCTTC
TRBJ2-1	-	TRBV4-2	-	CASSQVRTTEQFF	TGTGCCAGCAGCCAAGTAAGAACAACTGAGCAGTTCTTC
TRBJ1-2	-	TRBV11-1	-	CASSTQDYGYTF	TGTGCCAGCAGTACCCAGGACTATGGCTACACCTTC
TRBJ1-2	-	TRBV19	TRBD1	CASGGTGTYGYTF	TGTGCCAGCGGCGGGACAGGGACTTATGGCTACACCTTC
TRBJ2-1	-	TRBV5-5	-	CASSPTEEQFF	TGTGCCAGCAGCCCGACAGAAGAGCAGTTCTTC
TRBJ1-5	few	TRBV19	TRBD1	CASSYRGRSNQPQHF	TGTGCCAGTAGTTACAGGGGGCGGAGCAATCAGCCCCAGCATTTT
TRBJ1-1	few	TRBV4-1	-	CASSQDSGGGYTEAFF	TGCGCCAGCAGCCAAGACTCGGGGGGTGGGTACACTGAAGCTTTCTTT
TRBJ1-1	-	TRBV18	TRBD1	CASSLRQGGDTEAFF	TGTGCCAGCTCACTTCGACAGGGGGGAGACACTGAAGCTTTCTTT
TRBJ2-3	-	TRBV5-1	-	CASSSPGASTDTQYF	TGCGCCAGCAGCTCGCCAGGGGCCAGCACAGATACGCAGTATTTT
TRBJ2-2	few	TRBV10-1	-	CASSARGQAALTGELFF	TGCGCCAGCAGTGCCCGAGGGCAGGCCGCGCTCACCGGGGAGCTGTTTTTT
TRBJ2-3	many	TRBV5-1	-	CASFPGPRTDTQYF	TGCGCCAGCTTCCCAGGGCCCCGGACAGATACGCAGTATTTT
TRBJ1-2	-	TRBV5-1	TRBD1	CASSLGGQGSAGYTF	TGCGCCAGCAGCTTGGGGGGACAGGGGAGTGCTGGCTACACCTTC
TRBJ2-7	-	TRBV29-1	-	CSAEADYYEQYF	TGCAGCGCTGAGGCCGACTACTACGAGCAGTACTTC
TRBJ2-7	-	TRBV19	TRBD1	CASSTRTGGSYEQYF	TGTGCCAGTAGTACCCGGACAGGGGGTTCTTACGAGCAGTACTTC
TRBJ1-1	few	TRBV5-1	TRBD1	CASSYTGGGMNTEAFF	TGCGCCAGCAGCTACACAGGGGGAGGGATGAACACTGAAGCTTTCTTT
TRBJ1-6	-	TRBV27	-	CASSRGYNSPLHF	TGTGCCAGCAGCCGGGGGTATAATTCACCCCTCCACTTT
TRBJ2-3	few	TRBV4-2	TRBD2	CASSQALSGGTQYF	TGTGCCAGCAGCCAAGCTCTAAGCGGGGGGACGCAGTATTTT
TRBJ1-5	few	TRBV30	-	CAWSVQPFSSNQPQHF	TGTGCCTGGAGTGTACAACCCTTTTCTAGCAATCAGCCCCAGCATTTT
TRBJ2-3	few	TRBV29-1	TRBD2	CSVVLAGENTQYF	TGCAGCGTTGTATTAGCGGGGGAAAATACGCAGTATTTT
TRBJ2-7	-	TRBV5-4	-	CASSLPQGSYEQYF	TGTGCCAGCAGCTTGCCCCAGGGCTCCTACGAGCAGTACTTC
TRBJ1-2	few	TRBV5-6	-	CASSPEVGRSDFGYTF	TGTGCCAGCAGCCCGGAGGTGGGCAGGTCTGACTTTGGCTACACCTTC
TRBJ1-1	many	TRBV7-2	-	CASSLVINYQAFF	TGTGCCAGCAGCTTAGTAATCAACTACCAAGCTTTCTTT
TRBJ2-5	few	TRBV7-6	TRBD1	CASSLNRGYREETQYF	TGTGCCAGCAGCTTGAACAGGGGGTATCGTGAGGAGACCCAGTACTTC
TRBJ1-4	few	TRBV25-1	-	CASTGQINEKLFF	TGTGCCAGTACGGGACAAATAAATGAAAAACTGTTTTTT
TRBJ2-1	-	TRBV27	-	CASSIMGAHNEQFF	TGTGCCAGCTCTATAATGGGGGCCCACAATGAGCAGTTCTTC
TRBJ2-7	few	TRBV4-2	TRBD2	CASSPRLAEGHEQYF	TGTGCCAGCAGCCCAAGACTAGCGGAGGGGCACGAGCAGTACTTC
TRBJ1-1	medium-sized	TRBV7-9	-	CASSPSGQTNTEAFF	TGTGCCAGCAGCCCATCTGGACAGACTAACACTGAAGCTTTCTTT
TRBJ1-2	few	TRBV7-8	TRBD1	CASSIRRQGDYGYTF	TGTGCCAGCAGCATCCGGAGACAGGGTGACTATGGCTACACCTTC
TRBJ1-4	few	TRBV7-9	-	CASSLVRGSRNEKLFF	TGTGCCAGCAGCTTAGTAAGGGGCAGCCGAAATGAAAAACTGTTTTTT
TRBJ1-5	-	TRBV11-2	-	CASSLDAGYSNQPQHF	TGTGCCAGCAGCTTAGATGCGGGATATAGCAATCAGCCCCAGCATTTT
TRBJ2-7	-	TRBV19	TRBD1	CASSIPGQGWYEQYF	TGTGCCAGTAGTATACCCGGACAGGGGTGGTACGAGCAGTACTTC
TRBJ1-3	few	TRBV6-5	-	CASTLGNTIYF	TGTGCCAGCACCCTTGGAAACACCATATATTTT
TRBJ2-1	few	TRBV4-2	-	CASSQRRDSYNEQFF	TGTGCCAGCAGCCAAAGGAGGGACTCCTACAATGAGCAGTTCTTC
TRBJ2-2	few	TRBV7-8	-	CASSLASGYRELFF	TGTGCCAGCAGCTTAGCCAGCGGATACAGGGAATTGTTTTTT
TRBJ2-7	-	TRBV6-6	TRBD2	CASSPFSGAAYEQYF	TGTGCCAGCAGTCCATTTAGCGGGGCCGCCTACGAGCAGTACTTC
TRBJ1-5	few	TRBV18	TRBD1	CASSPMGQSNQPQHF	TGTGCCAGCTCACCAATGGGACAGAGTAATCAGCCCCAGCATTTT